This entry lists 8 T cell receptor beta chains sequenced from one sample in a study of shared clonotypes between healthy human individuals (dated by TCRdb to the early 2020s). For the CD8 naive samples, CD45RO-negative cells were positively selected for CCR7, yielding a CD45RA+CCR7+ population from which TemRA cells were excluded. Library preparation used the immunoSEQ multiplex PCR assay. This is the immuneACCESS table as TCRdb keeps it, with only in-frame sequences that have V and J called. A part of the clones is gone; compared with another copy, unresolved V genes explain less than half, and the rest is unexplained. Recorded for this sample are about 2,200,000 clones; roughly 91% of them occurred a single time. The ten biggest clones cover over 1.5% of the sample. Input material: naive CD8+ T cells from PBMCs. This specimen's cell subset or site label, interpreted: CD45RA+CCR7+. The receptors were sampled from a man between 18 and 35 years old in good health. Some clones in this sample may be carry-over from other donors' samples.

This clone occurred once. The genes are TRBV1 and TRBJ2-7. TRBV1 corresponds to a pseudogene. There are 11 residues in the CDR3. Here the CDR3 DNA reads TGCACCAGCAGCCACTCCTACGAGCAGTACTTC. Encoded protein: CTSSHSYEQYF.

The J gene is TRBJ2-7, the V gene TRBV4-1, with 12 nucleotides matching TRBD2. Germline CDR1 MGHRA, CDR2 YSYEKL. The CDR3 length is 17 residues. J was trimmed by 0 bases and V by 4 bases; bases with no gene match: 7. The CDR3 protein is CASSRGTSGRFSYEQYF. The DNA for the CDR3 is TGCGCCAGCAGCCGGGGAACTAGCGGGAGGTTCTCCTACGAGCAGTACTTC.

The rearrangement uses TRBV4-1 and TRBJ2-2; 9 nucleotides align to TRBD2. Per the germline V gene, CDR1 is MGHRA and CDR2 is YSYEKL. V gave up 1 base and J gave up 4 bases; unmatched junction bases: 4. This CDR3 is built from 16 residues. CDR3 nucleotides: TGCGCCAGCAGCCAAGTAGCGGGAGTCCTCACCGGGGAGCTGTTTTTT. The encoded protein is CASSQVAGVLTGELFF.

The chain recombines TRBV11-2 with TRBJ2-7; D ambiguous. Trimming stripped 0 bases from V and 2 bases from J, with 8 bases between. The CDR3 is 14 residues long. Looked up from germline, CDR1 is SGHAT and CDR2 is FQNNGV. The CDR3 DNA reads as TGTGCCAGCAGCTTAGATCGAACCCCCTACGAGCAGTACTTC. This gives the protein CASSLDRTPYEQYF.

This sequence joins TRBV7-6 and TRBJ2-2; D not resolved. Per germline, CDR1 SGHVS and CDR2 FNYEAQ. This CDR3 has 15 residues. Trimming pared 1 base from V and 3 bases from J, leaving 9 bases between. The CDR3 is CASSLERGHTGELFF. The CDR3 bases are TGTGCCAGCAGCTTAGAACGAGGTCACACCGGGGAGCTGTTTTTT.

This sequence joins TRBV29-1 and TRBJ2-7; D is undetermined. The CDR3 sequence is 11 residues long. V was clipped by 2 bases and J by 3 bases, with 5 bases between them. From germline, CDR1 is SQVTM and CDR2 ANQGSEA. The CDR3 DNA is TGCAGCGTTGAAACGTTCTACGAGCAGTACTTC. Its protein is CSVETFYEQYF.

The chain has TRBV10-1 and TRBJ2-7; the D is unclear. The germline gives CDR1 WNHNN, CDR2 SYGVQD (reference sequence). There are 14 residues in the CDR3. V lost 10 bases and J 0 bases, leaving 16 bases between the germline ends. The CDR3 protein is CATSGTANSYEQYF. The CDR3 coding sequence is TGCGCCACCTCAGGCACCGCGAACTCCTACGAGCAGTACTTC.

The rearrangement joins TRBV6-1 to TRBJ2-7; D gene uncertain. CDR3 length equals 15 residues. V was shortened by 4 bases and J by 3 bases, with 16 bases between the two germline ends. CDR1 MNHNS and CDR2 SASEGT come from the germline V gene. CDR3 sequence reads: CASSVLGSENYEQYF. The CDR3, as DNA: TGTGCCAGCAGTGTTCTGGGAAGTGAAAACTACGAGCAGTACTTC.